This T cell receptor beta chain derives from a study of T-cell reconstitution after alpha-beta-depleted transplantation in children. Broader study findings: Counts and diversity of T cells one year after transplant came mostly from newly produced T cells. Surviving recipient cells, namely T cells and thymic progenitors, were the source of high day-60 TCRbeta diversity in some patients. Reportedly, roughly two months post-transplant, alpha-beta T cells arose from several hundred expanded graft clones.

This CDR3 contains 15 residues. Germline-derived CDR1 and CDR2 are SEHNR and FQNEAQ (reference sequence). The ends were cut back, 3 bases at V and 3 bases at J, with 13 bases in the middle. Unique molecular identifiers were incorporated into the prepared TCRbeta library. A single record per CDR3 protein comes from TCRdb applying MiXCR to the PCR reads. This sample has around 700,000 distinct CDR3 sequences, with under 15% found just once. A note on this clonotype: Its antigen is unknown.

The receptor was derived from a girl under 10 years old with congenital amegakaryocytic thrombocytopenia, due to receive a stem cell transplant. Sample: PBMCs, taken before TCRalphabeta/CD19-depleted stem cell transplant. The chain recombines TRBV7-9 with TRBJ2-3, with D hard to call. Written as DNA, the CDR3 is TGTGCCAGCAGCTTGCTGCCAGACTCTACAGATACGCAGTATTTT. Protein product: CASSLLPDSTDTQYF.